These 32 T cell receptor beta chains came from one sample sequenced in a study of metastatic and nonmetastatic thyroid tumors (dated by TCRdb to the early 2020s). The library was obtained by PCR. These reads were obtained on an Illumina HiSeq 4000. TCRdb reprocessing: public reads trimmed at Q25 with fastp, clones called with MiXCR, in-frame beta chains kept. The sample contains tens of thousands of clones, about 24% of them found a single time. In total, the top ten clones hold 9.5% to 15% of the sample. None of the patients had been given any treatment before thyroid surgery. The sequenced sample consisted of tumor tissue. The receptor source for this set is a male donor with papillary thyroid cancer or a benign thyroid nodule (not recorded which). Some clones in this sample may be carry-over from other donors' samples.

This clone was recorded at least ten times. The rearrangement links TRBV4-1 to TRBJ1-1, with D maybe TRBD1 (6 bases). Germline CDR1 MGHRA, CDR2 YSYEKL. V gave up 1 base and J gave up 2 bases, with 14 bases separating them. This CDR3 contains 16 residues. This CDR3 is CASSQAPGHRNTEAFF. In DNA, the CDR3 is TGCGCCAGCAGCCAAGCCCCGGGACACCGAAACACTGAAGCTTTCTTT.

With regard to this clone: One end of the junction fails to match germline, which may point to a read error. This chain connects TRBV6-2 or TRBV6-3 to TRBJ2-7; 8 bases line up with TRBD2. The CDR3 is 16 amino acids. The germline V gene has CDR1 MNHEY and CDR2 SVGEGT. CDR3 sequence reads: CASSYRLRTSGGEQYF. The CDR3 DNA reads as TGTGCAAGCAGTTACCGGTTGCGCACCAGCGGGGGCGAGCAGTACTTC.

This clone rates as medium-sized. At the DNA level, this CDR3 is encoded by other sequences in the same sample as well. This rearrangement joins TRBV6-2 or TRBV6-3 to TRBJ2-6; no definite D call. The CDR3 extends over 14 amino acids. V lost 6 bases and J lost 0, with 6 bases in between. Germline CDR1 reads MNHEY; CDR2 reads SVGEGT. CDR3 amino acids: CASSSHSGANVLTF. As DNA, the CDR3 is TGTGCCAGCAGCTCCCACTCTGGGGCCAACGTCCTGACTTTC.

The count of this clone is one. V usage is TRBV4-3 and J usage is TRBJ2-3, with D tentatively TRBD1 (5 bases). The germline V gene encodes CDR1 LGHNA and CDR2 YSLEER. Trimming removed 3 bases at V and 1 base at J, with 14 bases between. The CDR3 has 16 amino acids. The CDR3 DNA is TGCGCCAGCAGCCAGGGTAAGACAGAGTGCACAGATACGCAGTATTTT. It codes for CASSQGKTECTDTQYF.

This clone was picked up a small number of times. The CDR3 sequence is CASRWVNEQFF. CDR3 nucleotides: TGTGCCAGCAGGTGGGTTAATGAGCAGTTCTTC. This chain joins TRBV6-1 and TRBJ2-1; no reliable D call. The CDR3 sequence is 11 residues long. Trimming pared 6 bases from V and 7 bases from J, leaving 7 bases between. Germline loops: CDR1 MNHNS, CDR2 SASEGT.

In its sample, this clone was seen many times. The chain couples TRBV6-2 or TRBV6-3 to TRBJ1-1, with D perhaps matching TRBD1 (6 bases). From germline, CDR1 is MNHEY and CDR2 SVGEGT. The CDR3 length is 14 residues. V was pared by 2 bases and J by 5 bases, with 12 bases between. CDR3 DNA sequence: TGTGCCAGCAGTTACGTCGGCAGGGGTACTGAAGCTTTCTTT. Its protein product is CASSYVGRGTEAFF.

This clone occurred a few times. This sequence may be a read error, since a much larger clone differs from it by one base. This chain links TRBV5-1 with TRBJ2-5; D call uncertain. Germline-derived CDR1 and CDR2 are SGHRS and YFSETQ. This CDR3 is 11 amino acids long. DNA of the CDR3: TGCGCCAGCAGCTTGTCAGAGAACCAGTACTTC. Its protein is CASSLSENQYF.

This clone was seen at least ten times. Other nucleotide sequences in the sample specify the same CDR3. The chain recombines TRBV7-9 with TRBJ2-7; no reliable D call. Germline CDR1 is SEHNR and CDR2 is FQNEAQ (reference sequence). The CDR3 is 13 amino acids. V lost 2 bases and J lost 5, with 10 bases in between. The CDR3 loop is CASSLIGVDEQYF. DNA for the CDR3: TGTGCCAGCAGCTTAATTGGGGTGGACGAGCAGTACTTC. Full variable domain (outside the CDR3, taken from reference TRBV7-9 and TRBJ2-7): DTGVSQNPRHKITKRGQNVTFRCDPISEHNRLYWYRQTLGQGPEFLTYFQNEAQLEKSRLLSDRFSAERPKGSFSTLEIQRTEQGDSAMYLCASSLIGVDEQYFGPGTRLTVT.

This clone was observed at least ten times. V and J are TRBV20-1 and TRBJ2-7; 10 bases agree with TRBD2. J was trimmed by 1 base and V by 3 bases; bases with no gene match: 9. This CDR3 is 16 amino acids long. Germline-derived CDR1 and CDR2 are DFQATT and SNEGSKA (reference sequence). The CDR3 DNA reads as TGCAGTGCTAGTATGTTGAGGACTAGCGGTTCCTACGAGCAGTACTTC. This sequence encodes CSASMLRTSGSYEQYF.

At least ten counts were recorded for this clone. The rearrangement uses TRBV20-1 and TRBJ2-1, with 9 nucleotides matching TRBD2. The CDR3 is made up of 13 amino acids. Germline CDR1 reads DFQATT; CDR2 reads SNEGSKA (reference sequence). J lost 5 bases, V lost 4 bases, and 3 bases had no gene match. CDR3 sequence (DNA): TGCAGTGCTAAGCGGGAGGAACACAATGAGCAGTTCTTC. The encoded protein is CSAKREEHNEQFF.

As concerns this clone: Relative to the germline gene, one junction end is altered; a read error may explain this. The rearrangement uses TRBV7-9 and TRBJ1-2; D possibly corresponds to TRBD1 (5 bases). CDR3 length: 14 residues. CDR1 is SEHNR and CDR2 is FQNEAQ in the germline V gene (reference sequence). The CDR3 loop is CANSESGVVYGYTF. CDR3 DNA: TGTGCCAACAGCGAGTCGGGGGTGGTCTATGGCTACACCTTC.

This clone came up many times. V and J are TRBV18 and TRBJ2-7; TRBD2 matches 13 bases. Germline V CDR1 and CDR2: KGHSH, LQKENI. CDR3 length: 20 residues. The junction had 17 bases not matched to a gene; V was cut back by 4 bases and J by 2 bases. The CDR3 loop reads CASSLKGGSGLAGPTYEQYF. As DNA, the CDR3 is TGTGCCAGCTCACTCAAAGGGGGGTCGGGACTAGCGGGACCTACCTACGAGCAGTACTTC.

The rearrangement links TRBV5-5 to TRBJ2-2; a possible D gene is TRBD2 (7 bases). V was trimmed by 0 bases and J by 14 bases, leaving 20 bases between them. Germline CDR1 is SGHKS and CDR2 is YYEKEE (reference sequence). The CDR3 contains 15 residues. The CDR3 is CASSLGWGAGGGLFF. For the CDR3, the DNA is TGTGCCAGCAGCTTGGGATGGGGGGCAGGCGGGGGACTGTTTTTT.

The gene calls are TRBV6-5 and TRBJ2-7; either TRBD1 or TRBD2 may supply D (5 bases each). Germline CDR1 reads MNHEY; CDR2 reads SVGAGI. Trimming took 2 bases from V and 5 from J, leaving 10 bases between them. The CDR3 runs to 13 residues. The CDR3 region has the DNA TGTGCCAGCAGTTACCGGGACGGGAACGAGCAGTACTTC. Amino acid sequence: CASSYRDGNEQYF.

This clone was seen at least ten times. The chain carries TRBV11-2 and TRBJ2-5; D may correspond to TRBD1 or TRBD2 (5 bases each). With 3 bases removed from V and 7 bases from J, the gap between germline ends came to 27 bases. The CDR3 runs 18 residues. Looked up from germline, CDR1 is SGHAT and CDR2 is FQNNGV. CDR3 bases: TGTGCCAGCAGCTTCCCTGAGGGGCGGGCATCTCACAAGAGGACCCAGTACTTC. Translation: CASSFPEGRASHKRTQYF. Based on the CDR3 plus reference TRBV11-2 and TRBJ2-5, the full variable domain is EAGVAQSPRYKIIEKRQSVAFWCNPISGHATLYWYQQILGQGPKLLIQFQNNGVVDDSQLPKDRFSAERLKGVDSTLKIQPAKLEDSAVYLCASSFPEGRASHKRTQYFGPGTRLLVL.

There are many counts of this clone. The chain couples TRBV20-1 to TRBJ2-1; D possibly corresponds to TRBD2 (6 bases). The V gene's germline CDR1 is DFQATT and CDR2 SNEGSKA (reference sequence). Trimming took 4 bases from V and 2 from J, leaving 15 bases between them. The CDR3 has 15 residues. CDR3 nucleotides: TGCAGTGCTAAGATGGCGCGGGATCCCTACAATGAGCAGTTCTTC. This codes for CSAKMARDPYNEQFF.

This sequence joins TRBV20-1 and TRBJ1-3, with a tentative D call TRBD1 (5 bases). Trimming stripped 4 bases from V and 9 bases from J, with 22 bases between. CDR1 is DFQATT, CDR2 SNEGSKA, per germline (reference sequence). The CDR3 sequence is 15 residues long. CDR3 nucleotides: TGCAGTGCTAAAGCGGGAGGTTGGGGCGTAAGCACCATATATTTT. Translated: CSAKAGGWGVSTIYF.

This clone was detected many times. The chain joins TRBV20-1 to TRBJ1-1; no clear D gene. From germline, CDR1 is DFQATT and CDR2 SNEGSKA (reference sequence). With 3 bases removed from V and 8 bases from J, the gap between germline ends came to 1 base. The CDR3 covers 8 residues. CDR3 DNA sequence: TGCAGTGCTAGGGAAGCTTTCTTT. This sequence encodes CSAREAFF.

This clone was observed many times. The chain employs TRBV5-1 and TRBJ2-3; D unclear. Germline loops: CDR1 SGHRS, CDR2 YFSETQ. V shed 4 bases and J shed 1 base, with 16 bases lying between them. The CDR3 has 16 residues. The CDR3 DNA reads as TGCGCCAGCAGCCTGGGAACAAACGCTGGCACAGATACGCAGTATTTT. Protein: CASSLGTNAGTDTQYF.

In the case of this clone: At one boundary the junction diverges from the germline segment, which might be a read error. The V and J genes are TRBV28 and TRBJ2-7, with 10 nucleotides matching TRBD1. The CDR3 sequence is 17 residues long. CDR1 and CDR2 (germline): MDHEN, SYDVKM. CDR3 bases: TGTGTCAGCACCCCGAACGTGTATTGGACAGGGGGCTACGAGCAGTACTTC. Translated: CVSTPNVYWTGGYEQYF.

The sample holds many counts of this clone. The V call is TRBV7-2, the J call TRBJ1-2, with D hard to call. The CDR3 extends over 14 amino acids. The germline V and J ends were trimmed by 3 bases and 8 bases, with 16 bases remaining between them. Germline-derived CDR1 and CDR2 are SGHTA and FQGNSA. The CDR3 DNA follows: TGTGCCAGCAGCTTGGGTAGGGAGTCGGGCGGCTACACCTTC. It translates to CASSLGRESGGYTF. Filled out from reference TRBV7-2 and TRBJ1-2, the complete variable domain reads GAGVSQSPSNKVTEKGKDVELRCDPISGHTALYWYRQSLGQGLEFLIYFQGNSAPDKSGLPSDRFSAERTGGSVSTLTIQRTQQEDSAVYLCASSLGRESGGYTFGSGTRLTVV.

Ten or more counts support this clone. This chain connects TRBV10-3 to TRBJ2-7, with 10 bases fitting TRBD1. Germline V lookup: CDR1 ENHRY, CDR2 SYGVKD. V was pared by 7 bases and J by 5 bases, with 8 bases of the junction left unmatched. This CDR3 has 14 amino acids. CDR3 nucleotide sequence: TGTGCCATCACGGGCCGGGACAGGGGCCACGAGCAGTACTTC. This translates into CAITGRDRGHEQYF.

This clone counts as medium-sized (0.01 to 0.1%). V usage is TRBV19 and J usage is TRBJ1-5, with TRBD1 as a possible D gene (5 bases). This CDR3 has 15 amino acids. Trimming took 3 bases from V and 0 from J, leaving 9 bases between them. Germline values: CDR1 LNHDA, CDR2 SQIVND (reference sequence). The CDR3 here is CASSISGASNQPQHF. Here the CDR3 DNA reads TGTGCCAGTAGTATCTCTGGGGCTAGCAATCAGCCCCAGCATTTT.

This clone was recorded many times. The V call is TRBV6-5, the J call TRBJ1-4; TRBD1 agrees at 9 bases. CDR3 length: 16 amino acids. Germline trimming cut 6 bases from V and 5 bases from J; bases unmatched to any gene: 10. The germline CDR1 and CDR2 sequences are MNHEY and SVGAGI. The CDR3 DNA sequence: TGTGCCAGCAGCCGTGGACAGGGGTCTCGGAATGAAAAACTGTTTTTT. This codes for CASSRGQGSRNEKLFF.

This clone was seen ten or more times. The chain employs TRBV6-2 or TRBV6-3 and TRBJ2-3; the match to TRBD2 covers 8 bases. CDR3 length: 15 residues. The J segment lost 4 bases and the V segment lost 5 bases, leaving 8 bases of the junction unmatched. Germline V gene lookup returns CDR1 MNHEY and CDR2 SVGEGT. CDR3 coding DNA: TGTGCCAGCAGTACCCCGGGACTAGTCGCAGATACGCAGTATTTT. It yields the protein CASSTPGLVADTQYF.

This clone occurred a few times. The chain carries TRBV6-1 and TRBJ1-5; D perhaps matches TRBD1 (6 bases). This CDR3 comprises 14 residues. Germline V lookup: CDR1 MNHNS, CDR2 SASEGT. CDR3 DNA: TGTGCTGGCAGTGGCACGGGGGCAAGTCAGCCCCAGCATTTT. Residues: CAGSGTGASQPQHF.

This clone was observed many times. The chain couples TRBV10-2 to TRBJ2-7, with D possibly matching TRBD1 (5 bases). V lost 7 bases, J lost 0 bases, and 22 bases lay in between. The CDR3 sequence is 17 residues long. CDR1 and CDR2 from the germline V gene are WSHSY and SAAADI. CDR3 sequence: CASIGRHRQNPSYEQYF. CDR3 in DNA: TGCGCCAGCATAGGCCGCCACAGACAGAACCCCTCCTACGAGCAGTACTTC.

In the case of this clone: A much larger clone lies a single base off, so this may be a read error. The chain has TRBV2 and TRBJ2-5, with TRBD2 as a possible D gene (6 bases). Germline V gene sequence: CDR1 SNHLY, CDR2 FYNNEI. The CDR3 is made up of 14 amino acids. Trimming stripped 7 bases from V and 3 bases from J, with 15 bases between. The CDR3 is CASTRDCNKETQYF. The CDR3 nucleotides are TGTGCCAGCACCCGGGACTGTAACAAAGAGACCCAGTACTTC.

This clone came up a few times. Compared with germline, one end of the junction differs, possibly owing to a read error. The same CDR3 can be traced to other DNA sequences in this sample. The rearrangement links TRBV11-2 to TRBJ2-5, with 9 bases identical to TRBD1. This CDR3 is built from 15 residues. CDR1 is SGHAT and CDR2 is FQNNGV in the germline V gene. The CDR3 loop reads CASSLEGQGMETQYF. CDR3 DNA: TGTGCCAGCAGCTTAGAGGGACAGGGAATGGAGACACAGTACTTC.

This clone was recorded many times. The rearrangement links TRBV5-1 to TRBJ1-5, with TRBD1 matching 8 bases. Germline V gene lookup returns CDR1 SGHRS and CDR2 YFSETQ. CDR3 length: 15 residues. V dropped 6 bases and J dropped 11; count of bases not matched to a gene: 16. Here the CDR3 DNA reads TGCGCCAGCACCCCCGCCGTAGGACAGGGAAGGTCCCAGCATTTT. This gives the protein CASTPAVGQGRSQHF.

This clone was counted at least ten times. The rearrangement uses TRBV27 and TRBJ2-6; D remains unclear. V was pared by 10 bases and J by 4 bases, with 14 bases between. The germline V gene encodes CDR1 MNHEY and CDR2 SMNVEV (reference sequence). This CDR3 contains 14 residues. CDR3 protein: CATRPNAGANVLTF. The CDR3 coding sequence is TGTGCCACCCGGCCTAACGCGGGGGCCAACGTCCTGACTTTC.

This clone was detected ten times or more. DNA for the CDR3: TGTGCCAGCAGTGACGGGACTAGCGGGAATGAGCAGTTCTTC. It yields the protein CASSDGTSGNEQFF. The chain couples TRBV6-4 to TRBJ2-1, with 12 bases matching TRBD2. V dropped 2 bases and J dropped 7; count of bases not matched to a gene: 0. The germline V gene encodes CDR1 MRHNA and CDR2 SNTAGT. The CDR3 has 14 amino acids.